This record looks at one T cell receptor (beta chain) sequence and its context. This clonotype was seen only a few times. There is no known antigen for this receptor. No per-base quality is available; no much larger clone lies one base away. The data stem from a study of blood T cells in healthy people across ages (dated by TCRdb to the mid-2010s). Regarding the research as a whole: In model experiments, template switching captured roughly one uniquely barcoded TCR beta cDNA molecule for every two T cells. To avoid experimental bias, donors of different ages were spread randomly across the sequencing lanes. Donors were grouped into four age groups: young (average about 15 years), middle-aged (under 40), aged (around 60) and long-lived (around 80). Using the same blood draw, the study looked at two additional independent replicas of 1 million unique cDNA reads for two donors, one aged 18 to 30 and the other aged 80 or older. Using deep sequencing normalized with unique cDNA molecular identifiers, the study measured how TCR beta repertoire diversity changes with age.

Overall study outcomes, separate from this receptor: Observed TCR beta diversity per million T cells fell roughly linearly with age, and a significant reduction was already apparent by age roughly 40. Estimates of total diversity from one million sequenced T cells were regarded as lower bounds and underestimates. Compared with the aged group, the long-lived group had more naive CD4+ T cells, fewer expanded clones and increased TCR diversity, suggesting age selection. Since profiling was done on bulk unsorted PBMCs, naive and antigen-experienced compartments could not be conclusively compared. Because donor CMV infection status was unknown, age-related changes in expanded clonotypes were potentially confounded. Observed TCR beta diversity correlated strongly with the percentage of naive T cells measured by flow cytometry.

Systemically healthy Caucasian individuals from Russia, over 30 in total and aged roughly 6 to 95 years, were included as donors. Each donor gave approximately 9.3 milliliters of peripheral blood, collected into EDTA-treated Vacutainer tubes. Ficoll-Paque density-gradient centrifugation was used to isolate PBMCs, with at least 7 million per sample. Trizol reagent was used to extract total RNA from PBMCs, with at least 5 micrograms per sample. Naive CD45RAhigh/CD27high T cell percentages were measured by flow cytometry on a PBMC aliquot from every donor. The junction shows trimming of 1 base on V and 0 bases on J, plus 6 bases between the germline ends. The CDR3 runs 14 residues from the cysteine to the phenylalanine. Just the 42-base CDR3 DNA is kept, in frame starting at base 1. The germline V gene encodes CDR1 SEHNR and CDR2 FQNEAQ (reference sequence). Receptor amplification or capture employed 5' RACE. TCRdb lists the instrument as Illumina HiSeq 2500. A second roughly 6 to 12 cycle PCR used a sample-barcoded 5' primer and a J-beta primer mix. Each TCR beta cDNA molecule received a unique molecular identifier from a template-switch 5' adaptor carrying 12 random nucleotides. Each sample yielded at least 2.5 million CDR3-containing paired-end reads. All of the RNA was converted into first-strand cDNA using the Mint cDNA synthesis kit, with a TRBC-specific oligonucleotide serving as the primer. Following uracil-DNA glycosylase treatment, all cDNA underwent a first 18-cycle PCR with the universal primers M1SS and BC2_uni_R. From the authors' description of their analysis: Each sample was normalized by randomly selecting 1 million high-quality reads, each carrying a distinct molecular identifier. Reads with shared molecular identifiers were discarded instead of being binned into consensus sequences. MiTCR, set to a Q25 quality threshold and the strictest error-elimination algorithm, was used for CDR3 identification, clonotype clustering and error correction. Lower-bound total TCR beta diversity was estimated with a nonparametric unseen species model using Euler transformation. TCRdb redid the processing of the public reads, applying fastp at Q25 and MiXCR, and retained in-frame beta chains. Entries are consolidated by CDR3 protein sequence, retaining the most common genes and DNA. The V and J calls were determined by TCRdb, not by the authors. The sample contains about 780,000 distinct CDR3 sequences, around half of them found a single time. In total, the top ten clones hold 15% to 20% of the sample.

The sequenced sample was blood. The sequence joins TRBV7-9 to TRBJ1-1, with no confident D gene call. This sequence was found in an elderly man in good health. The CDR3 reads as follows: CASSLVTVNTEAFF. The DNA reads TGTGCCAGCAGCTTAGTAACGGTGAACACTGAAGCTTTCTTT.